The present entry profiles one TCR beta chain with its context. Its target is not known. Cells that had been cultured for less than 13 days were the source of isolated CD4+ T cells. Two-dose BNT162b2 or mRNA-1273 vaccination was given to participants. Cultures had half their medium replaced with IL-2 medium on days 3 and 7. The CDR3 spans 14 residues. Unmatched junction bases numbered 3, after V lost 4 bases and J lost 3 bases. Germline loops: CDR1 LNHDA, CDR2 SQIVND (reference sequence). These data are taken from a study of vaccination effects on CD4 cells after COVID-19. This table comes from immunoSEQ multiplex PCR, and its TCRdb copy is limited to in-frame clones, with some not included. The sample shows approximately 74,000 clones, around 70% of them seen only once. Overall study results and limits: At late timepoints after vaccination, vaccine- and infection-induced clones shrank markedly.

The sequenced sample was CD4+ T cells from PBMCs cultured without peptide, obtained after COVID-19 vaccination. The TCR comes from a human donor who received a COVID-19 vaccine. The chain is built from TRBV19 and TRBJ2-7, with 10 nucleotides matching TRBD1. Here the CDR3 DNA reads TGTGCCAGTAGTAAGACAGGGGGCCTCTACGAGCAGTACGTC. Its protein is CASSKTGGLYEQYV.